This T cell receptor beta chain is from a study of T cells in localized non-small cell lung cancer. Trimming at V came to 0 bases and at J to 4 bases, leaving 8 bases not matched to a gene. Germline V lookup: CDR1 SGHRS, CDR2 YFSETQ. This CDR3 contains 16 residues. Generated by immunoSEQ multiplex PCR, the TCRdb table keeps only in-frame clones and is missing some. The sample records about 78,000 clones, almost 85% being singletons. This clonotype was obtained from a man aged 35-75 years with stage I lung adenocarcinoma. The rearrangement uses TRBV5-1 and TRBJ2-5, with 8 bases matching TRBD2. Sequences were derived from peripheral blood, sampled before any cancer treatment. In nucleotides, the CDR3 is TGCGCCAGCAGCTTGGGAGGGACTAGACCCCCAGAGACCCAGTACTTC. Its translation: CASSLGGTRPPETQYF.